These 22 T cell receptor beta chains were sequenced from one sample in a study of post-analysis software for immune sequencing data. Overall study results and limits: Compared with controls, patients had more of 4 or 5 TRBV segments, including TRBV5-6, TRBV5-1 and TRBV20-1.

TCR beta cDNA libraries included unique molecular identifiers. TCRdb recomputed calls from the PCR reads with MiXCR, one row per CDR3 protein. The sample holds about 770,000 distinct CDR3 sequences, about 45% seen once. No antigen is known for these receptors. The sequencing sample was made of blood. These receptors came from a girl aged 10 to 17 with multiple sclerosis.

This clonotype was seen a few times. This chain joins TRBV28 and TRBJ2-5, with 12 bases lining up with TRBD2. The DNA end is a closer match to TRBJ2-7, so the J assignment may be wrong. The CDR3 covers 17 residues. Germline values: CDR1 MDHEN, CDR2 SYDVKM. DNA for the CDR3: TGTGCCAGCAACCGCGCTAGCGGGAGGGCCTCGCCCAGCGAGCAGTACTTC. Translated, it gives CASNRASGRASPSEQYF.

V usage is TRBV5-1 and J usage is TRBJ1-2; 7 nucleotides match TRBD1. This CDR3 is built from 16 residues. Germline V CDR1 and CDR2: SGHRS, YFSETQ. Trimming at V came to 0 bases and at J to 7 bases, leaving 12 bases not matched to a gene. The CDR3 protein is CASSLEAQGPDGGYTF. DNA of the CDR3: TGCGCCAGCAGCTTGGAGGCACAGGGGCCCGATGGTGGCTACACCTTC. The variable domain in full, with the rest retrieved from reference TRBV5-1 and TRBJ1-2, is KAGVTQTPRYLIKTRGQQVTLSCSPISGHRSVSWYQQTPGQGLQFLFEYFSETQRNKGNFPGRFSGRQFSNSRSEMNVSTLELGDSALYLCASSLEAQGPDGGYTFGSGTRLTVV.

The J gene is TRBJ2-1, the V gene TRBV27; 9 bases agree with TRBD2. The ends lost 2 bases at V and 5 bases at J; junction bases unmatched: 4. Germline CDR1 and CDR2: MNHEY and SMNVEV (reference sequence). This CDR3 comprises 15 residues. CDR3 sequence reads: CASSLAGGGNNEQFF. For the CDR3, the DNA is TGTGCCAGCAGTTTAGCGGGAGGGGGGAACAATGAGCAGTTCTTC.

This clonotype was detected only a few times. CDR3 in amino acids: CASSNELQVGYNEQFF. CDR3 nucleotide sequence: TGCGCCAGCAGCAACGAACTACAGGTGGGCTACAATGAGCAGTTCTTC. The rearrangement joins TRBV5-1 to TRBJ2-1, with D maybe TRBD1 (5 bases). In germline, CDR1 is SGHRS, CDR2 YFSETQ. The germline V and J ends were trimmed by 4 bases and 3 bases, with 17 bases remaining between them. The CDR3 has 16 residues.

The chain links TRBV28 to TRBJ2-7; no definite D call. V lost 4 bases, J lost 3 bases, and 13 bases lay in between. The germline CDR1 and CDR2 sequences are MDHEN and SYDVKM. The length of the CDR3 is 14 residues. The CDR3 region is CASSSTRINYEQYF. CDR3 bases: TGTGCCAGCAGTTCCACCCGCATCAACTACGAGCAGTACTTC. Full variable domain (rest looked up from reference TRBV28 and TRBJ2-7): DVKVTQSSRYLVKRTGEKVFLECVQDMDHENMFWYRQDPGLGLRLIYFSYDVKMKEKGDIPEGYSVSREKKERFSLILESASTNQTSMYLCASSSTRINYEQYFGPGTRLTVT.

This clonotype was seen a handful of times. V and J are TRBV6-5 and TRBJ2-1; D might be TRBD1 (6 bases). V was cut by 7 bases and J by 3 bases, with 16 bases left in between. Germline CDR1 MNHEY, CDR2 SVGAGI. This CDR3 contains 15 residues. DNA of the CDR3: TGTGCCAGCACAATCAGGGGCATCGGCTACAATGAGCAGTTCTTC. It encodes CASTIRGIGYNEQFF.

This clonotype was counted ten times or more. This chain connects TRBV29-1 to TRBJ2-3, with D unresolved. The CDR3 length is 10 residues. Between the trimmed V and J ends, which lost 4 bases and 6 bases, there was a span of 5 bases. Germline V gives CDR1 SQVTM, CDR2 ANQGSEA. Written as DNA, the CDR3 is TGCAGCGTTGGTTCTGATACGCAGTATTTT. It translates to CSVGSDTQYF.

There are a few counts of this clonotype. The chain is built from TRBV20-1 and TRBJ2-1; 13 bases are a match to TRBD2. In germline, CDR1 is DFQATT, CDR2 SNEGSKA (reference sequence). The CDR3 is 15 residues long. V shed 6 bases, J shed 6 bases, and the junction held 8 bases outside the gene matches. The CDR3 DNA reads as TGCAGTGCCGTCAAACTAGCGGGAGGGCCCAATGAGCAGTTCTTC. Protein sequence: CSAVKLAGGPNEQFF.

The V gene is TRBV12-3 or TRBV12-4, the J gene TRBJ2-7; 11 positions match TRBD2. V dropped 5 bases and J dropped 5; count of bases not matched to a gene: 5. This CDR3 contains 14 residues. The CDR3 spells CASSTGTSGHEQYF. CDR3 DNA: TGTGCCAGCAGTACCGGGACTAGCGGTCACGAGCAGTACTTC.

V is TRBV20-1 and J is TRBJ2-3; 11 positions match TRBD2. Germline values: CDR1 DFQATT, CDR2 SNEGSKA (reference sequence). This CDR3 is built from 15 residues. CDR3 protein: CSRIRLAGLGDTQYF. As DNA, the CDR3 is TGCAGCCGAATCAGACTAGCGGGACTCGGCGATACGCAGTATTTT.

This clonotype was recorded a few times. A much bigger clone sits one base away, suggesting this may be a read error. The CDR3 spells CASRVTTNTEAFF. Written as DNA, the CDR3 is TGTGCCAGCCGAGTAACTACGAACACTGAAGCTTTCTTT. The chain carries TRBV7-2 and TRBJ1-1; no clear D. This CDR3 has 13 residues. In germline, CDR1 is SGHTA, CDR2 FQGNSA. Trimming pared 8 bases from V and 1 base from J, leaving 11 bases between.

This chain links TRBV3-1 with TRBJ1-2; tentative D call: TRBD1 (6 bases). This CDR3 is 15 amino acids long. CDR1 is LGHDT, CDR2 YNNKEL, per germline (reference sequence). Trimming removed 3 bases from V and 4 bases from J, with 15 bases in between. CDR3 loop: CASSHGGAAPYGYTF. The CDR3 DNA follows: TGTGCCAGCAGCCATGGGGGGGCCGCTCCCTATGGCTACACCTTC. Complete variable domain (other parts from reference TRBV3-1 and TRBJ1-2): DTAVSQTPKYLVTQMGNDKSIKCEQNLGHDTMYWYKQDSKKFLKIMFSYNNKELIINETVPNRFSPKSPDKAHLNLHINSLELGDSAVYFCASSHGGAAPYGYTFGSGTRLTVV.

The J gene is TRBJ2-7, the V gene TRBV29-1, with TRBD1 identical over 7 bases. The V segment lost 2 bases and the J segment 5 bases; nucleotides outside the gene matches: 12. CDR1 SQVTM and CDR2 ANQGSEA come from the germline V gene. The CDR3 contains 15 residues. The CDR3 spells CSVESAAGTANEQYF. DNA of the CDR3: TGCAGCGTTGAATCCGCGGCCGGGACAGCAAACGAGCAGTACTTC.

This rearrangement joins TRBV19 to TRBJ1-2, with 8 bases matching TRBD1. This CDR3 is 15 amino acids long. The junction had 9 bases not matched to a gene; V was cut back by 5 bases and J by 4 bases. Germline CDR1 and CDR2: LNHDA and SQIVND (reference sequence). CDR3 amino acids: CASSPLTGELYGYTF. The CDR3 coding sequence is TGTGCCAGTAGTCCTCTGACAGGGGAACTCTATGGCTACACCTTC.

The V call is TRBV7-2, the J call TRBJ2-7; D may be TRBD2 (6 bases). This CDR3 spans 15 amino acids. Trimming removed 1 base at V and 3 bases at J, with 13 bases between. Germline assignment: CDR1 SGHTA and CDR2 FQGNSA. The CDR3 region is CASSLGAGRYYEQYF. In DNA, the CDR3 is TGTGCCAGCAGCTTAGGGGCGGGACGTTACTACGAGCAGTACTTC.

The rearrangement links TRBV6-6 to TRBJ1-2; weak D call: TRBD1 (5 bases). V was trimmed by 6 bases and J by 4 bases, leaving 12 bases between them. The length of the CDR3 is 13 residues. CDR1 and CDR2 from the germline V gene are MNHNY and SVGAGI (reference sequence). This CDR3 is CASSKDRPYGYTF. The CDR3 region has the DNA TGTGCCAGCAGCAAAGACAGACCCTATGGCTACACCTTC.

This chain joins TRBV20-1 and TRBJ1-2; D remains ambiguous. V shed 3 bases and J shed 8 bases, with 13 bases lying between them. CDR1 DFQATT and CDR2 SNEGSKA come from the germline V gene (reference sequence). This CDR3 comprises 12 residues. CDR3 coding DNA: TGCAGTGCTAGGGGTATCATTGAGGGCTACACCTTC. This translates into CSARGIIEGYTF.

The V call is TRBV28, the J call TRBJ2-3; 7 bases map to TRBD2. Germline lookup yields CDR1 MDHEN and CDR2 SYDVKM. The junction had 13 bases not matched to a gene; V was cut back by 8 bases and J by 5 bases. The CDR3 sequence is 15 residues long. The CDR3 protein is CASGKGLRNLDTQYF. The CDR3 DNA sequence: TGTGCCAGCGGAAAGGGACTACGGAACTTAGATACGCAGTATTTT.

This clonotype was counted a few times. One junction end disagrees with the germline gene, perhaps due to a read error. CDR3 nucleotide sequence: TGTGCCATCGGTGACCTAGAAGGGGGTAATTCACCCCTCCACTTT. Amino acids: CAIGDLEGGNSPLHF. This sequence joins TRBV10-3 and TRBJ1-6, with TRBD1 as a possible D gene (6 bases). The CDR3 has 15 amino acids. Germline lookup yields CDR1 ENHRY and CDR2 SYGVKD.

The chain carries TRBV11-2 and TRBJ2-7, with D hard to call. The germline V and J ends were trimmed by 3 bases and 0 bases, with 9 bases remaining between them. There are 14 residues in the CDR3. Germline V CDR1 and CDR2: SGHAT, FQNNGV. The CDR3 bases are TGTGCCAGCAGCTTCATTCTGGGCTCCTACGAGCAGTACTTC. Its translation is CASSFILGSYEQYF.

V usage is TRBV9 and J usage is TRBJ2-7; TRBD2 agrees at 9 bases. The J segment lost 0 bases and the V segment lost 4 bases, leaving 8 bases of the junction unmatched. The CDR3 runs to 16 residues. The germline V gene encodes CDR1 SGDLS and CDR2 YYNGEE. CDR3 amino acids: CASSKGAGGISYEQYF. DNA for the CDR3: TGTGCCAGCAGCAAAGGAGCGGGAGGCATCTCCTACGAGCAGTACTTC. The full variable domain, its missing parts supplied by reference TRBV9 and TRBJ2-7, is DSGVTQTPKHLITATGQRVTLRCSPRSGDLSVYWYQQSLDQGLQFLIQYYNGEERAKGNILERFSAQQFPDLHSELNLSSLELGDSALYFCASSKGAGGISYEQYFGPGTRLTVT.

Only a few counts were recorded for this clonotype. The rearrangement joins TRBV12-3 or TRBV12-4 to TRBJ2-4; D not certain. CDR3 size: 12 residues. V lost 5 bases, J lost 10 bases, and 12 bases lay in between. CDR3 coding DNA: TGTGCCAGCAGTCTCCTCGAGAGAATTCAGTACTTC. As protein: CASSLLERIQYF.